The next 28 T cell receptor beta chains were all read from a single sample in a study of cytomegalovirus exposure and HLA in healthy donors. Researchers ran the PCR with 60 Vbeta and 13 Jbeta primers. Only in-frame clones appear in the TCRdb table, and some are missing; sequencing was by immunoSEQ multiplex PCR. The data show about 97,000 clones, with roughly 76% seen just once and 4.1% held by the top ten. The sequencing input was PBMCs. The receptors shown here come from a middle-aged man in good health and CMV-seronegative.

This rearrangement joins TRBV10-3 to TRBJ1-2; D remains unclear. The length of the CDR3 is 13 residues. V shed 3 bases and J shed 1 base, with 6 bases lying between them. Germline loops: CDR1 ENHRY, CDR2 SYGVKD. The CDR3 spells CAISDGGNYGYTF. DNA of the CDR3: TGTGCCATCAGTGACGGCGGTAACTATGGCTACACCTTC.

The chain uses TRBV2 and TRBJ2-1; a weak D match, TRBD2 (7 bases). This CDR3 has 11 residues. V was trimmed by 11 bases and J by 8 bases, leaving 13 bases between them. Germline V lookup: CDR1 SNHLY, CDR2 FYNNEI. CDR3 region: CAAPGGHEQFF. The CDR3 DNA follows: TGTGCCGCACCGGGGGGCCATGAGCAGTTCTTC. Supplemented by reference TRBV2 and TRBJ2-1, the full variable domain reads EPEVTQTPSHQVTQMGQEVILRCVPISNHLYFYWYRQILGQKVEFLVSFYNNEISEKSEIFDDQFSVERPDGSNFTLKIRSTKLEDSAMYFCAAPGGHEQFFGPGTRLTVL.

The J gene is TRBJ1-2, the V gene TRBV11-2; the match to TRBD1 covers 9 bases. Germline V gene sequence: CDR1 SGHAT, CDR2 FQNNGV. This CDR3 contains 15 residues. V was clipped by 3 bases and J by 8 bases; unmatched bases: 10. DNA of the CDR3: TGTGCCAGCAGCTTGGGGACAGGGAGTTTGGGGGGCTACACCTTC. Translation gives CASSLGTGSLGGYTF.

V is TRBV10-3 and J is TRBJ2-1, with unresolved D. The CDR3 contains 11 residues. The ends were cut back, 7 bases at V and 5 bases at J, with 6 bases in the middle. The germline gives CDR1 ENHRY, CDR2 SYGVKD. The CDR3 coding sequence is TGTGCCATCAAACGAGACAATGAGCAGTTCTTC. This sequence encodes CAIKRDNEQFF.

The chain has TRBV27 and TRBJ2-1; 8 nucleotides line up with TRBD1. The CDR3 covers 13 residues. Trimming took 6 bases from V and 6 from J; bases not matched to a gene: 4. Germline V CDR1 and CDR2: MNHEY, SMNVEV (reference sequence). In DNA form, the CDR3 reads TGTGCCAGCAGGGACAGGGCAGGCAATGAGCAGTTCTTC. Translated: CASRDRAGNEQFF.

This clone showed up just once. The chain couples TRBV7-2 to TRBJ2-3; 8 positions match TRBD1. This CDR3 is built from 16 residues. The ends lost 5 bases at V and 4 bases at J; junction bases unmatched: 11. Germline V CDR1 and CDR2: SGHTA, FQGNSA. This chain's CDR3 is CASSTRIQGAPDTQYF. CDR3 in DNA: TGTGCCAGCAGCACACGGATCCAGGGGGCCCCAGATACGCAGTATTTT.

In the case of this clone: At one end the junction does not follow the germline gene, possibly because of a read error. The chain is built from TRBV6-1 and TRBJ1-1; TRBD1 is a possible D gene (6 bases). This CDR3 is 13 amino acids long. Per the germline V gene, CDR1 is MNHNS and CDR2 is SASEGT. This chain's CDR3 is CASSHRDPLEEVF. CDR3 DNA sequence: TGTGCCAGCAGCCACAGGGACCCCCTGGAGGAAGTCTTT.

The gene calls are TRBV30 and TRBJ2-2; a weak D match, TRBD1 (5 bases). The CDR3 has 14 residues. V lost 4 bases and J lost 2, with 11 bases in between. Germline V gives CDR1 GTSNPN, CDR2 SVGIG (reference sequence). In DNA, the CDR3 is TGTGCCTGGAAAAAACAGGTTAACACCGGGGAGCTGTTTTTT. This translates into CAWKKQVNTGELFF.

Only a few counts were recorded for this clone. V usage is TRBV7-3 and J usage is TRBJ1-1; perhaps TRBD1 as D (6 bases). The CDR3 totals 13 residues. With 2 bases removed from V and 6 bases from J, the gap between germline ends came to 10 bases. Germline loops: CDR1 SGHTA, CDR2 FQGTGA. The CDR3 loop is CASSLGSGAEAFF. In nucleotides, the CDR3 is TGTGCCAGCAGCTTAGGGTCAGGGGCTGAAGCTTTCTTT. The variable domain in full, with the rest retrieved from reference TRBV7-3 and TRBJ1-1, is GAGVSQTPSNKVTEKGKYVELRCDPISGHTALYWYRQSLGQGPEFLIYFQGTGAADDSGLPNDRFFAVRPEGSVSTLKIQRTERGDSAVYLCASSLGSGAEAFFGQGTRLTVV.

The chain uses TRBV10-1 and TRBJ1-1, with TRBD1 identical over 10 bases. V was pared by 3 bases and J by 3 bases, with 10 bases of the junction left unmatched. The length of the CDR3 is 17 residues. Looked up from germline, CDR1 is WNHNN and CDR2 is SYGVQD (reference sequence). DNA for the CDR3: TGCGCCAGCAGTGATTCCGGGACAGGGGTCCGGGACACTGAAGCTTTCTTT. It is translated as CASSDSGTGVRDTEAFF.

The gene calls are TRBV7-6 and TRBJ1-1; TRBD1 agrees at 8 bases. The junction had 5 bases not matched to a gene; V was cut back by 1 base and J by 7 bases. The CDR3 has 14 residues. Germline values: CDR1 SGHVS, CDR2 FNYEAQ. The CDR3 loop reads CASSLGTGPGEAFF. CDR3 sequence (DNA): TGTGCCAGCAGCTTAGGGACAGGGCCGGGTGAAGCTTTCTTT.

V is TRBV7-2 and J is TRBJ2-2; the match to TRBD1 covers 8 bases. From germline, CDR1 is SGHTA and CDR2 FQGNSA. The CDR3 spans 16 residues. V shed 4 bases and J 6 bases; nucleotides not matched to a gene: 10. The CDR3 DNA sequence: TGTGCCAGCAGCTGGAAACCGGGACAGGTCGCCGGGGAGCTGTTTTTT. Protein: CASSWKPGQVAGELFF.

This rearrangement joins TRBV6-5 to TRBJ1-2, with D maybe TRBD1 (5 bases). Between the trimmed V and J ends, which lost 5 bases and 4 bases, there was a span of 14 bases. The CDR3 runs 14 residues. Germline-derived CDR1 and CDR2 are MNHEY and SVGAGI. The CDR3 reads CASSPGGATYGYTF. As DNA, the CDR3 is TGTGCCAGCAGTCCGGGCGGGGCAACCTATGGCTACACCTTC.

The chain couples TRBV19 to TRBJ2-6, with a weak D call TRBD1 (5 bases). This CDR3 has 16 residues. Trimming took 7 bases from V and 0 from J, leaving 13 bases between them. Germline assignment: CDR1 LNHDA and CDR2 SQIVND (reference sequence). The CDR3 sequence: CASTILRASGANVLTF. The CDR3 DNA reads TGTGCCAGTACCATACTCAGGGCCTCTGGGGCCAACGTCCTGACTTTC.

This clone was observed a few times. The V gene is TRBV6-6, the J gene TRBJ2-5; D might be TRBD1 (5 bases). V was trimmed by 2 bases and J by 5 bases, leaving 12 bases between them. This CDR3 has 14 amino acids. Germline CDR1 is MNHNY and CDR2 is SVGAGI (reference sequence). The CDR3 DNA sequence: TGTGCCAGCAGTTACGAAGGGGCGAGGGAGACCCAGTACTTC. It specifies CASSYEGARETQYF.

This sequence joins TRBV5-5 and TRBJ1-3; possibly TRBD1 for D (5 bases). Per the germline V gene, CDR1 is SGHKS and CDR2 is YYEKEE (reference sequence). CDR3 length equals 15 residues. Trimming removed 2 bases from V and 4 bases from J, with 13 bases in between. The DNA for the CDR3 is TGTGCCAGCAGCTTACCAGGGATGGCCGGAAACACCATATATTTT. Its protein is CASSLPGMAGNTIYF.

This chain links TRBV19 with TRBJ1-4; a weak D match, TRBD1 (6 bases). The CDR3 covers 14 residues. Trimming stripped 1 base from V and 5 bases from J, with 8 bases between. The germline V gene encodes CDR1 LNHDA and CDR2 SQIVND (reference sequence). The CDR3 coding sequence is TGTGCCAGTAGTATAGCAGGGGTCAATGAAAAACTGTTTTTT. The encoded protein is CASSIAGVNEKLFF.

The V gene is TRBV29-1, the J gene TRBJ1-1; D may be TRBD1 (5 bases). CDR3 length equals 13 residues. Germline V gives CDR1 SQVTM, CDR2 ANQGSEA. V was trimmed by 7 bases and J by 1 base, leaving 13 bases between them. The DNA for the CDR3 is TGCAGCGCCGAAGCGACAGCGAACACTGAAGCTTTCTTT. Translation: CSAEATANTEAFF.

The V call is TRBV13, the J call TRBJ2-2; 8 bases match TRBD1. This CDR3 spans 16 amino acids. Trimming cost V 4 bases and J 5 bases; bases outside gene matches: 9. CDR1 PRHDT and CDR2 FYEKMQ come from the germline V gene (reference sequence). CDR3 in DNA: TGTGCCAGCAGCTCTGGGACAGGCTGGCAAACCGGGGAGCTGTTTTTT. It codes for CASSSGTGWQTGELFF.

This clone was recorded once. The V call is TRBV6-5, the J call TRBJ1-1, with TRBD1 matching 7 bases. Per the germline V gene, CDR1 is MNHEY and CDR2 is SVGAGI. V was clipped by 2 bases and J by 8 bases; unmatched bases: 8. The CDR3 covers 14 residues. CDR3 loop: CASSYPGQRLEAFF. The CDR3, as DNA: TGTGCCAGCAGTTACCCGGGACAGAGGCTAGAAGCTTTCTTT.

The chain carries TRBV30 and TRBJ1-2; 7 bases align to TRBD1. This CDR3 has 13 residues. Losses at the gene ends were 2 bases for V and 10 bases for J; bases not matched to a gene: 10. The germline CDR1 and CDR2 sequences are GTSNPN and SVGIG (reference sequence). The CDR3 region is CAWSQGDGLAYTF. The CDR3 DNA reads as TGTGCCTGGAGTCAGGGGGACGGCCTCGCCTACACCTTC. The whole variable domain, filled in from reference TRBV30 and TRBJ1-2, reads SQTIHQWPATLVQPVGSPLSLECTVEGTSNPNLYWYRQAAGRGLQLLFYSVGIGQISSEVPQNLSASRPQDRQFILSSKKLLLSDSGFYLCAWSQGDGLAYTFGSGTRLTVV.

J is TRBJ1-6 and V is TRBV16; 9 nucleotides align to TRBD1. The V segment lost 4 bases and the J segment 8 bases; nucleotides outside the gene matches: 3. The CDR3 extends over 14 amino acids. Germline assignment: CDR1 KGHSY and CDR2 FQNENV. CDR3 in amino acids: CASSLGQGDSPLHF. The CDR3 DNA follows: TGTGCCAGCAGCCTGGGACAGGGCGATTCACCCCTCCACTTT.

This clone was observed a handful of times. The chain has TRBV2 and TRBJ1-5, with D perhaps matching TRBD1 (6 bases). The CDR3 length is 14 residues. The V gene's germline CDR1 is SNHLY and CDR2 FYNNEI. The ends were cut back, 6 bases at V and 2 bases at J, with 11 bases in the middle. CDR3 region: CASSEQGGNQPQHF. The DNA for the CDR3 is TGTGCCAGCAGCGAACAGGGTGGCAATCAGCCCCAGCATTTT. Looking up the rest from reference TRBV2 and TRBJ1-5 gives the full variable domain: EPEVTQTPSHQVTQMGQEVILRCVPISNHLYFYWYRQILGQKVEFLVSFYNNEISEKSEIFDDQFSVERPDGSNFTLKIRSTKLEDSAMYFCASSEQGGNQPQHFGDGTRLSIL.

There are a few counts of this clone. At one boundary the junction diverges from the germline segment, which might be a read error. J is TRBJ2-1 and V is TRBV7-9, with 7 bases that match TRBD1. This CDR3 region has 16 residues. Germline V gene sequence: CDR1 SEHNR, CDR2 FQNEAQ (reference sequence). CDR3 sequence (DNA): TGTTCCAGCAGCCCCCATAGCAGGGGGTCCTACAATGAGCAGTTCTTC. It specifies CSSSPHSRGSYNEQFF.

This chain uses TRBV27 with TRBJ2-2, with 7 bases aligning to TRBD2. The CDR3 length is 15 residues. Germline V gene sequence: CDR1 MNHEY, CDR2 SMNVEV (reference sequence). Germline trimming cut 6 bases from V and 1 base from J; bases unmatched to any gene: 5. The CDR3 sequence: CASRAGGKNTGELFF. CDR3 nucleotides: TGTGCCAGCAGGGCCGGGGGGAAGAACACCGGGGAGCTGTTTTTT.

The chain uses TRBV30 and TRBJ1-1; TRBD1 might be the D (5 bases). Germline assignment: CDR1 GTSNPN and CDR2 SVGIG (reference sequence). V shed 8 bases and J shed 6 bases, with 10 bases lying between them. This CDR3 comprises 10 residues. The CDR3 sequence is CAGHLPEAFF. The CDR3 DNA reads TGTGCCGGACATCTCCCTGAAGCTTTCTTT. The variable domain in full, completed from reference TRBV30 and TRBJ1-1, reads SQTIHQWPATLVQPVGSPLSLECTVEGTSNPNLYWYRQAAGRGLQLLFYSVGIGQISSEVPQNLSASRPQDRQFILSSKKLLLSDSGFYLCAGHLPEAFFGQGTRLTVV.

The rearrangement joins TRBV20-1 to TRBJ1-4, with D uncertain. The germline gives CDR1 DFQATT, CDR2 SNEGSKA (reference sequence). Trimming removed 1 base from V and 6 bases from J, with 3 bases in between. This CDR3 spans 11 amino acids. Here the CDR3 reads CSARVYEKLFF. CDR3 in DNA: TGCAGTGCTAGAGTCTATGAAAAACTGTTTTTT.

V usage is TRBV7-9 and J usage is TRBJ1-1; D might be TRBD1 (6 bases). This CDR3 region has 11 residues. Germline V lookup: CDR1 SEHNR, CDR2 FQNEAQ (reference sequence). The CDR3, as DNA: TGTTCCACCGGACACAGGGAGGAAGCTTTCTTT. This sequence encodes CSTGHREEAFF.